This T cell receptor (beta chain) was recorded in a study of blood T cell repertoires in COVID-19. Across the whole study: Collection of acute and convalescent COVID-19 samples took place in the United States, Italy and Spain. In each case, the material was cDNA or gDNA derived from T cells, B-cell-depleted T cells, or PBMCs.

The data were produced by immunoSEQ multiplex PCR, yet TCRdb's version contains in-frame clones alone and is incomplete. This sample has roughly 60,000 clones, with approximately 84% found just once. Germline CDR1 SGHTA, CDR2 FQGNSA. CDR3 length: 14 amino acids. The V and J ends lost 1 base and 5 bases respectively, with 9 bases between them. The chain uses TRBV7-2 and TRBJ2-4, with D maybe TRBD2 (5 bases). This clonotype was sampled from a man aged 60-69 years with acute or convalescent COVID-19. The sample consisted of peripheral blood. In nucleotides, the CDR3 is TGTGCCAGCAGCTTAGGTCTAGCTGAAAACATTCAGTACTTC. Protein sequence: CASSLGLAENIQYF.